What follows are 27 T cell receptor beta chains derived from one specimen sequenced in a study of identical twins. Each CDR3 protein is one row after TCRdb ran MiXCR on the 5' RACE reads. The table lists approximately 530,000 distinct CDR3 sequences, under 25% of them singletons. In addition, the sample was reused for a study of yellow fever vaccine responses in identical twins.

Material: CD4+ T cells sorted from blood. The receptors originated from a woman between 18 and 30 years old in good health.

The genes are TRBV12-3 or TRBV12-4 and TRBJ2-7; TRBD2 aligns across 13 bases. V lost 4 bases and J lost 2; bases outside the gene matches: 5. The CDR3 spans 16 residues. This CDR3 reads CASSSWTSGRPYEQYF. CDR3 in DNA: TGTGCCAGCAGTTCATGGACTAGCGGGAGACCCTACGAGCAGTACTTC.

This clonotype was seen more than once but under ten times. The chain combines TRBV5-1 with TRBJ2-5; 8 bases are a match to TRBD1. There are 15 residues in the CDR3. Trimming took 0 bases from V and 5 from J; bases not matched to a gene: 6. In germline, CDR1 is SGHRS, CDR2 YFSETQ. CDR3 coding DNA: TGCGCCAGCAGCTTGGGGGGACAGGTGCGGGAGACCCAGTACTTC. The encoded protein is CASSLGGQVRETQYF.

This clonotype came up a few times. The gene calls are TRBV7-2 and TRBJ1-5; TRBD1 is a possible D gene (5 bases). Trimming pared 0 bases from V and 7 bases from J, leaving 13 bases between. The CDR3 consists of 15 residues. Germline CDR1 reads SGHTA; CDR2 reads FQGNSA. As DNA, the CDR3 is TGTGCCAGCAGCTTAGCCCGGGACTCTCTCCAGCCCCAGCATTTT. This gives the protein CASSLARDSLQPQHF.

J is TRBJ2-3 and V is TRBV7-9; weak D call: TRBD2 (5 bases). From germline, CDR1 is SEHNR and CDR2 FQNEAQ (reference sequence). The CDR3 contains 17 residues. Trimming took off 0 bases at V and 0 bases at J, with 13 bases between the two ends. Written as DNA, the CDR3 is TGTGCCAGCAGCTTAGCGCGTGGAGCGGCTAGCACAGATACGCAGTATTTT. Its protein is CASSLARGAASTDTQYF. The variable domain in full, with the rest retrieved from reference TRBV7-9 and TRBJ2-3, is DTGVSQNPRHKITKRGQNVTFRCDPISEHNRLYWYRQTLGQGPEFLTYFQNEAQLEKSRLLSDRFSAERPKGSFSTLEIQRTEQGDSAMYLCASSLARGAASTDTQYFGPGTRLTVL.

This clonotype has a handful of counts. The CDR3 is CASSQAAGVRGKNIQYF. The CDR3 DNA is TGTGCCAGCAGCCAAGCTGCGGGAGTTCGGGGCAAAAACATTCAGTACTTC. The chain combines TRBV3-1 with TRBJ2-4, with TRBD2 matching over 7 bases. The CDR3 length is 17 residues. Germline CDR1 is LGHDT and CDR2 is YNNKEL (reference sequence). The ends lost 1 base at V and 3 bases at J; junction bases unmatched: 9.

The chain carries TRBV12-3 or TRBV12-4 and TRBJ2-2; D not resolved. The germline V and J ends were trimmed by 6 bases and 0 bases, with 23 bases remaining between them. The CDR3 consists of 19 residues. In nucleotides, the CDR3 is TGTGCCAGCAGACCTCCGTGGGCTTTTCCGCGCCCGAACACCGGGGAGCTGTTTTTT. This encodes CASRPPWAFPRPNTGELFF.

The CDR3 DNA sequence: TGTGCCAGCAGCTCCCAGGGGGCGGGGAGCACAGATACGCAGTATTTT. This codes for CASSSQGAGSTDTQYF. The chain recombines TRBV3-1 with TRBJ2-3; TRBD1 matches at 8 bases. Germline assignment: CDR1 LGHDT and CDR2 YNNKEL (reference sequence). V shed 5 bases and J 0 bases; nucleotides not matched to a gene: 7. The CDR3 length is 16 residues.

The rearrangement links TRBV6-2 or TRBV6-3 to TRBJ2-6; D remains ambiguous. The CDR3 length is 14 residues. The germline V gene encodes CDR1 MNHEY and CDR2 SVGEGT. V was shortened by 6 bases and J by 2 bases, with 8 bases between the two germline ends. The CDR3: CASRNIAGANVLTF. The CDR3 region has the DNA TGTGCCAGCAGGAACATCGCTGGGGCCAACGTCCTGACTTTC.

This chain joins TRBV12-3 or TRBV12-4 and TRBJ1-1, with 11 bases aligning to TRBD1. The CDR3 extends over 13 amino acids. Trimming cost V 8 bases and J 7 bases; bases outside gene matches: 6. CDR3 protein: CASRDRGEFEAFF. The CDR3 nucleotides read TGTGCCAGCCGGGACAGGGGGGAGTTTGAAGCTTTCTTT.

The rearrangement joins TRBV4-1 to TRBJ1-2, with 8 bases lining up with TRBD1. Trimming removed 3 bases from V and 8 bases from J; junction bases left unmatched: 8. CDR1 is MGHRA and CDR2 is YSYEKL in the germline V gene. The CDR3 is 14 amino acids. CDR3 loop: CASSQPTGGRGYTF. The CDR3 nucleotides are TGCGCCAGCAGCCAGCCAACAGGGGGTAGAGGCTACACCTTC.

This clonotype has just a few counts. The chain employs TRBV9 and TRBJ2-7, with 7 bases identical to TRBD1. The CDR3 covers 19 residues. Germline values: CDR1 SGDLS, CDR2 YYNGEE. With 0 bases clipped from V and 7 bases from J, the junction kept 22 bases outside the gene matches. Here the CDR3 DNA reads TGTGCCAGCAGCGTAGTACGGTCGGGCCGTGACAGGGTCGATCGGGAGCAGTACTTC. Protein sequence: CASSVVRSGRDRVDREQYF.

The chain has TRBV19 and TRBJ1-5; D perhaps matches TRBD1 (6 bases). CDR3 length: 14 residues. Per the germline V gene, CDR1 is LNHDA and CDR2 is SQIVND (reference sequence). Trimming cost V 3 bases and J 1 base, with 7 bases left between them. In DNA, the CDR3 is TGTGCCAGTAGTATGAGGGGGAGCAATCAGCCCCAGCATTTT. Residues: CASSMRGSNQPQHF.

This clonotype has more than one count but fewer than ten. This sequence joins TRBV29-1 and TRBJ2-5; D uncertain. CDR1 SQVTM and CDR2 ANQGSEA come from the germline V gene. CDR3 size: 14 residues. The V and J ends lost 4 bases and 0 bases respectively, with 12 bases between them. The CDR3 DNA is TGCAGCGTTGGACCACTTAGCAACCAAGAGACCCAGTACTTC. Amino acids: CSVGPLSNQETQYF.

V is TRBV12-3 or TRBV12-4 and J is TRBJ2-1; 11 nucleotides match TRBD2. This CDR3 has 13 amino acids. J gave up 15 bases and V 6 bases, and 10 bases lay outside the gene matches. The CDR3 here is CASRKGLADQTFF. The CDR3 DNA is TGTGCCAGCAGGAAGGGACTAGCGGACCAGACGTTCTTC.

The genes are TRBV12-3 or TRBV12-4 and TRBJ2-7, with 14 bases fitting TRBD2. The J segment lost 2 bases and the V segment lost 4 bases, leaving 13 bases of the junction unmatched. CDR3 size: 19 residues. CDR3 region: CASSSRLAGGPSKPYEQYF. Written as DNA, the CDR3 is TGTGCCAGCAGTTCACGACTAGCGGGAGGGCCATCTAAGCCCTACGAGCAGTACTTC.

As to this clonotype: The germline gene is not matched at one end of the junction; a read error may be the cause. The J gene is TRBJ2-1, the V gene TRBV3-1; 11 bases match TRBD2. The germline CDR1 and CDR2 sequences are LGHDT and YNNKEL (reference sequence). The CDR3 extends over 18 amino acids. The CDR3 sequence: CASCQASLAGGAYNEQFF. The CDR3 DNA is TGTGCCAGCTGCCAAGCGAGTCTAGCGGGAGGCGCCTACAATGAGCAGTTCTTC.

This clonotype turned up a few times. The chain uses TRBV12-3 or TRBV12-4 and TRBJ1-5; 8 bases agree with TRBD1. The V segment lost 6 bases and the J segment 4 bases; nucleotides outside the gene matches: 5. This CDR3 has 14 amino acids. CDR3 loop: CASRTGDENQPQHF. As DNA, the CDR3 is TGTGCCAGCAGGACAGGGGACGAAAATCAGCCCCAGCATTTT.

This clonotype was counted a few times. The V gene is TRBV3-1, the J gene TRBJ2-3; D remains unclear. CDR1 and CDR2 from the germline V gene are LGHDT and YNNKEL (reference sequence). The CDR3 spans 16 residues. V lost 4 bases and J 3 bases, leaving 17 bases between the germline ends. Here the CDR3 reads CASSPSKVINTDTQYF. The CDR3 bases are TGTGCCAGCAGCCCATCAAAAGTCATCAATACAGATACGCAGTATTTT.

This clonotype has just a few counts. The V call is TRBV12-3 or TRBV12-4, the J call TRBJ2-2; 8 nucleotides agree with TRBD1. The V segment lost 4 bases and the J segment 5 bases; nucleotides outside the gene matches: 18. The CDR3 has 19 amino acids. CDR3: CASSSQKGGGRGPTGELFF. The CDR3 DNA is TGTGCCAGCAGTTCCCAGAAGGGTGGTGGCAGGGGGCCAACCGGGGAGCTGTTTTTT.

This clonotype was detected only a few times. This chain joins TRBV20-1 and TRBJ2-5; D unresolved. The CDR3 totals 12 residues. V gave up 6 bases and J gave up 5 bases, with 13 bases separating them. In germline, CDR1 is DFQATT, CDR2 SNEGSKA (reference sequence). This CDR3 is CSAPRGGETQYF. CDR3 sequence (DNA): TGCAGTGCCCCCCGTGGTGGGGAGACCCAGTACTTC.

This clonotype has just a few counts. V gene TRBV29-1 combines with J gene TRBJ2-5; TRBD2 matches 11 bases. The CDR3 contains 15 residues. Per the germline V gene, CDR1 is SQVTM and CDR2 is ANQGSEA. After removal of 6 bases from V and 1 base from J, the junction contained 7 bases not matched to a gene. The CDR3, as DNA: TGCAGCGTGGACGCGACTAGCGGGGCCCAAGAGACCCAGTACTTC. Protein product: CSVDATSGAQETQYF.

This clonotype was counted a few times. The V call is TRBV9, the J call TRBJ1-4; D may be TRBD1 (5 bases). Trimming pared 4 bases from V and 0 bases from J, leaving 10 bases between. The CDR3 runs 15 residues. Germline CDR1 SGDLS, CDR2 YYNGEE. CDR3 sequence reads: CASSTGDATNEKLFF. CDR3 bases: TGTGCCAGCAGCACAGGAGACGCAACTAATGAAAAACTGTTTTTT.

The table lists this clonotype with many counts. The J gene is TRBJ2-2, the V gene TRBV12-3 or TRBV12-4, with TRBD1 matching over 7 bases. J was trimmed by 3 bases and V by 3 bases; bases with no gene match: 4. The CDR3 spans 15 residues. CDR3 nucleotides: TGTGCCAGCAGTTTCGAAGGGGGCGACACCGGGGAGCTGTTTTTT. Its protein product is CASSFEGGDTGELFF.

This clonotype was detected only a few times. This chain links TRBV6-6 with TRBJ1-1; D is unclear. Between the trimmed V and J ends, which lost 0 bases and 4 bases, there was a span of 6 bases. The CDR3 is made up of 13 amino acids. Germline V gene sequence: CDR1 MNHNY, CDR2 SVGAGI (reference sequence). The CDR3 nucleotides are TGTGCCAGCAGTTACTCGAGGAGCACTGAAGCTTTCTTT. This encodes CASSYSRSTEAFF.

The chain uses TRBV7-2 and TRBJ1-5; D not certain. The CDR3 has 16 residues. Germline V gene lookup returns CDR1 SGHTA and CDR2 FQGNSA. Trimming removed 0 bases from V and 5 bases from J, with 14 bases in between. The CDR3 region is CASSLAGRGFDQPQHF. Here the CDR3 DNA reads TGTGCCAGCAGCTTAGCCGGTCGGGGATTCGATCAGCCCCAGCATTTT.

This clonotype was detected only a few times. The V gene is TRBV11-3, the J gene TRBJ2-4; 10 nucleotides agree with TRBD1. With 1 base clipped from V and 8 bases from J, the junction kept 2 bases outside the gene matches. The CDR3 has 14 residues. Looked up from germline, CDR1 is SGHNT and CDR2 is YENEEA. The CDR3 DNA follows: TGTGCCAGCAGCTTAGGGGGACAGGGGTACATTCAGTACTTC. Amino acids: CASSLGGQGYIQYF.

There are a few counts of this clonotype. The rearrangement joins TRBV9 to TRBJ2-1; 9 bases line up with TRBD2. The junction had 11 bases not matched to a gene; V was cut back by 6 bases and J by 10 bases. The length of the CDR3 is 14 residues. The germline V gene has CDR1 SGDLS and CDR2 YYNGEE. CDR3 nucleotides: TGTGCCAGCAACGGTGGGACTAGCCGCACCGAGCAGTTCTTC. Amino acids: CASNGGTSRTEQFF.